This TCR beta chain was recorded in a study of T cells after yellow fever vaccination. This clonotype came up many times. The 5'RACE template-switching step produced TCR cDNA and added a universal primer site and UMIs. MiXCR, run by TCRdb on the 5' RACE reads, gives a single entry per CDR3 protein. The sample consists of around 590,000 distinct CDR3 sequences, over 9% of them appearing once. The V end was cut by 2 bases, the J end by 5 bases, with 7 bases between. The CDR3 loop spans 13 amino acids. CDR1 SEHNR and CDR2 FQNEAQ come from the germline V gene (reference sequence). Sequencing was performed on PBMCs, taken on the day of the yellow fever booster vaccination. The clonotype was recovered from a man under 40 who received the YFV17D yellow fever vaccine. This chain uses TRBV7-9 with TRBJ2-1, with D possibly TRBD1 on 5 matching bases. This CDR3 is CASSLQGNNEQFF. The CDR3 bases are TGTGCCAGCAGCTTACAGGGCAACAATGAGCAGTTCTTC.